The 29 T cell receptor beta chains listed next were all sequenced from one sample in a study of regulatory T cells in long-lasting Graves disease (dated by TCRdb to about 2021). Libraries came from multiplex PCR. Reads for this sample came from an Illumina HiSeq 4000. TCR beta libraries were built with iRepertoire HTBI primers and Arm-PCR amplification of CDR3 regions. Starting from the raw public reads, TCRdb applied fastp trimming at Q25, assembled clones with MiXCR and retained in-frame beta chains. Each entry merges the rows of one CDR3 protein and shows their most common DNA and genes. The sample table lists 400,000 to 500,000 distinct CDR3 sequences, 15% of them with a count of one. The top ten clones comprise approximately 16% of the sample. The time point label on this specimen signifies: newly diagnosed GD, antithyroid drugs for less than 3 months. RNA was extracted from PBMCs in TRIzol for both TCR sequencing and RNA sequencing.

This same sample was also taken into another study, of T cells in Graves' hyperthyroidism and ophthalmopathy.

The sample consisted of peripheral blood mononuclear cells (PBMCs), taken at new diagnosis, from a patient treated with antithyroid drugs. These receptors were collected from a woman in her twenties or thirties with Graves disease. Donor details come from another sample of the same person, matched by shared clones.

The chain carries TRBV4-1 and TRBJ2-3, with D tentatively TRBD2 (6 bases). CDR1 and CDR2 (germline): MGHRA, YSYEKL. This CDR3 region has 14 residues. V was shortened by 2 bases and J by 4 bases, with 10 bases between the two germline ends. The CDR3 loop reads CASSQTTSPDTQYF. The CDR3 coding sequence is TGCGCCAGCAGCCAAACCACTAGCCCAGATACGCAGTATTTT.

The chain is built from TRBV11-1 and TRBJ2-7; D is ambiguous. V was shortened by 1 base and J by 7 bases, with 14 bases between the two germline ends. CDR3 length equals 14 residues. In germline, CDR1 is SGHAT, CDR2 FQDESV (reference sequence). The CDR3 loop is CASSLGTTNEEQYF. CDR3 in DNA: TGTGCCAGCAGCTTAGGGACCACCAATGAGGAGCAGTACTTC.

This clonotype has ten or more counts. The chain is built from TRBV11-2 and TRBJ1-3; the D gene is possibly TRBD1 (6 bases). Germline CDR1 is SGHAT and CDR2 is FQNNGV. This CDR3 has 16 amino acids. V dropped 5 bases and J dropped 0 bases, with 14 bases sitting between them. The CDR3 DNA is TGTGCCAGCAGCCACGGGACACAACGCTCTGGAAACACCATATATTTT. Amino acids: CASSHGTQRSGNTIYF.

CDR3 sequence (DNA): TGTGCCATCAGTGAGTCGGCTAGCGGGCGCACAGATACGCAGTATTTT. It is translated as CAISESASGRTDTQYF. This rearrangement joins TRBV10-3 to TRBJ2-3, with 8 bases identical to TRBD2. The germline gives CDR1 ENHRY, CDR2 SYGVKD. This CDR3 spans 16 amino acids. V lost 0 bases and J lost 1; bases outside the gene matches: 3.

The sample holds a few counts of this clonotype. The V call is TRBV24-1, the J call TRBJ2-1, with D perhaps matching TRBD2 (6 bases). Looked up from germline, CDR1 is KGHDR and CDR2 is SFDVKD. The CDR3 runs 15 residues. Between the trimmed V and J ends, which lost 9 bases and 2 bases, there was a span of 16 bases. The CDR3 region has the DNA TGTGCCACCGGGACTGGCGGAGCCACCTACAATGAGCAGTTCTTC. Its protein product is CATGTGGATYNEQFF.

This clonotype was counted at least ten times. The genes are TRBV30 and TRBJ1-2; no firm D call. Trimming took 5 bases from V and 2 from J, leaving 9 bases between them. CDR1 is GTSNPN, CDR2 SVGIG, per germline (reference sequence). This CDR3 region has 12 residues. CDR3 sequence reads: CAWRKINYGYTF. The DNA for the CDR3 is TGTGCCTGGCGCAAGATAAACTATGGCTACACCTTC.

A few counts support this clonotype. V and J are TRBV29-1 and TRBJ2-1, with 8 bases matching TRBD2. CDR3 length: 16 residues. With 5 bases clipped from V and 5 bases from J, the junction kept 14 bases outside the gene matches. Per the germline V gene, CDR1 is SQVTM and CDR2 is ANQGSEA. The CDR3 loop is CSVTPGGRIGDNEQFF. The CDR3 nucleotides are TGCAGCGTTACCCCGGGAGGGCGCATAGGAGACAATGAGCAGTTCTTC.

In its sample, this clonotype was seen many times. The rearrangement joins TRBV5-1 to TRBJ2-7, with TRBD1 matching over 7 bases. CDR1 is SGHRS and CDR2 is YFSETQ in the germline V gene. CDR3 length: 14 amino acids. Trimming took 0 bases from V and 2 from J; bases not matched to a gene: 2. This CDR3 reads CASSLEGAAYEQYF. The CDR3 nucleotides read TGCGCCAGCAGCTTGGAGGGGGCGGCCTACGAGCAGTACTTC.

This clonotype was seen at least ten times. The CDR3 nucleotides are TGTGCCAGCAGTGTAGTAGCGGGCTCCTACGAGCAGTACTTC. Its protein is CASSVVAGSYEQYF. The chain combines TRBV6-1 with TRBJ2-7; TRBD2 aligns across 7 bases. Germline values: CDR1 MNHNS, CDR2 SASEGT. Trimming at V came to 4 bases and at J to 0 bases, leaving 3 bases not matched to a gene. This CDR3 contains 14 residues.

V is TRBV11-3 and J is TRBJ1-3, with D possibly being TRBD1 (5 bases). This CDR3 has 13 amino acids. The ends were cut back, 9 bases at V and 8 bases at J, with 17 bases in the middle. Germline CDR1 and CDR2: SGHNT and YENEEA. CDR3 sequence: CASGAGPEDTIYF. The DNA of the CDR3 is TGTGCCAGTGGAGCGGGACCCGAAGACACCATATATTTT. Based on the CDR3 plus reference TRBV11-3 and TRBJ1-3, the full variable domain is EAGVVQSPRYKIIEKKQPVAFWCNPISGHNTLYWYLQNLGQGPELLIRYENEEAVDDSQLPKDRFSAERLKGVDSTLKIQPAELGDSAVYLCASGAGPEDTIYFGEGSWLTVV.

This clonotype was counted many times. The chain recombines TRBV7-9 with TRBJ1-2; tentative D call: TRBD1 (5 bases). CDR1 SEHNR and CDR2 FQNEAQ come from the germline V gene (reference sequence). Trimming took off 1 base at V and 3 bases at J, with 12 bases between the two ends. CDR3 size: 15 residues. The CDR3 loop is CASSLVSLRDYGYTF. CDR3 in DNA: TGTGCCAGCAGCTTAGTATCCCTCAGGGACTATGGCTACACCTTC.

This clonotype was counted ten times or more. The CDR3 DNA reads as TGTGCCAGCAGCTTAGATTCCCCCTACGAGCAGTACTTC. This codes for CASSLDSPYEQYF. The chain carries TRBV7-8 and TRBJ2-7; D gene unclear. This CDR3 has 13 amino acids. V lost 1 base and J 2 bases, leaving 6 bases between the germline ends. Germline-derived CDR1 and CDR2 are SGHVS and FQNEAQ.

This clonotype was counted between two and nine times. The chain recombines TRBV7-2 with TRBJ2-6, with D perhaps TRBD2 (5 bases). Between the trimmed V and J ends, which lost 3 bases and 2 bases, there was a span of 8 bases. CDR1 and CDR2 (germline): SGHTA, FQGNSA. CDR3 length equals 15 residues. The CDR3: CASSFGGTGANVLTF. CDR3 in DNA: TGTGCCAGCAGCTTCGGAGGCACTGGGGCCAACGTCCTGACTTTC. Looking up the rest from reference TRBV7-2 and TRBJ2-6 gives the full variable domain: GAGVSQSPSNKVTEKGKDVELRCDPISGHTALYWYRQSLGQGLEFLIYFQGNSAPDKSGLPSDRFSAERTGGSVSTLTIQRTQQEDSAVYLCASSFGGTGANVLTFGAGSRLTVL.

This clonotype has a handful of counts. The rearrangement links TRBV12-3 or TRBV12-4 to TRBJ2-1; the D is unclear. The length of the CDR3 is 13 residues. V gave up 2 bases and J gave up 9 bases, with 11 bases separating them. CDR3 in amino acids: CASSLSPGFEQFF. DNA for the CDR3: TGTGCCAGCAGTTTAAGCCCCGGTTTTGAGCAGTTCTTC.

The rearrangement links TRBV12-5 to TRBJ2-1, with 12 positions matching TRBD2. Trimming took 1 base from V and 9 from J; bases not matched to a gene: 7. Germline V gives CDR1 LGHNT, CDR2 FRNRAP. The CDR3 contains 16 residues. CDR3 residues: CASGLGLAGVVIEQFF. The DNA of the CDR3 is TGTGCTAGTGGTTTGGGACTAGCGGGAGTTGTCATTGAGCAGTTCTTC.

The V call is TRBV18, the J call TRBJ1-6; tentatively, D is TRBD1 (5 bases). CDR1 and CDR2 from the germline V gene are KGHSH and LQKENI. The CDR3 has 13 amino acids. The V end was cut by 5 bases, the J end by 10 bases, with 12 bases between. The CDR3 sequence: CASSSTGESPLHF. In nucleotides, the CDR3 is TGTGCCAGCTCATCAACAGGCGAATCACCCCTCCACTTT.

Ten or more counts support this clonotype. The chain couples TRBV12-5 to TRBJ2-7; D is uncertain. V was clipped by 5 bases and J by 3 bases, with 14 bases between them. The CDR3 has 14 amino acids. Germline V CDR1 and CDR2: LGHNT, FRNRAP. CDR3 coding DNA: TGTGCTAGTGGTACCCCCGGGCCCAACTACGAGCAGTACTTC. Amino acids: CASGTPGPNYEQYF.

In its sample, this clonotype was seen a few times. The chain links TRBV11-1 to TRBJ2-1; tentative D call: TRBD2 (6 bases). The CDR3 contains 16 residues. Trimming removed 5 bases from V and 6 bases from J, with 20 bases in between. The germline V gene has CDR1 SGHAT and CDR2 FQDESV (reference sequence). The CDR3 protein is CASSPRVVGRLNEQFF. The CDR3 nucleotides are TGTGCCAGCAGCCCCCGGGTAGTCGGGAGACTCAATGAGCAGTTCTTC.

This clonotype came up many times. This chain joins TRBV29-1 and TRBJ2-7; 9 bases align to TRBD1. There are 14 residues in the CDR3. Germline trimming cut 0 bases from V and 4 bases from J; bases unmatched to any gene: 4. Germline loops: CDR1 SQVTM, CDR2 ANQGSEA. CDR3 sequence (DNA): TGCAGCGTTGAAGAGGGACAGGGAGCGTACGAGCAGTACTTC. Its translation: CSVEEGQGAYEQYF.

Worth noting for this clonotype: This may come from a read error, since a much larger clone is one base off. The chain recombines TRBV28 with TRBJ1-5; D remains ambiguous. The CDR3 is made up of 18 amino acids. Germline CDR1 reads MDHEN; CDR2 reads SYDVKM. V was clipped by 5 bases and J by 7 bases, with 27 bases between them. The CDR3 loop is CASSLLVGRPITGQPQHF. CDR3 nucleotides: TGTGCCAGCAGTCTCCTTGTGGGAAGGCCCATAACGGGGCAGCCCCAGCATTTT.

V usage is TRBV2 and J usage is TRBJ2-1, with 10 bases that match TRBD2. Near its end, the DNA agrees better with TRBJ2-7, so the J call may be wrong. CDR1 and CDR2 from the germline V gene are SNHLY and FYNNEI. The CDR3 contains 15 residues. CDR3 protein: CASSSGTSVYNEQYF. The CDR3 nucleotides are TGTGCCAGCAGTTCCGGGACTAGCGTATACAATGAGCAGTACTTC.

This clonotype was detected many times. J is TRBJ2-7 and V is TRBV18, with TRBD2 identical over 13 bases. Losses at the gene ends were 6 bases for V and 1 base for J; bases not matched to a gene: 3. The CDR3 covers 15 residues. In germline, CDR1 is KGHSH, CDR2 LQKENI. In DNA form, the CDR3 reads TGTGCCAGCTCGTGGACTAGCGGGAGATCCTACGAGCAGTACTTC. Residues: CASSWTSGRSYEQYF.

This clonotype was seen a few times. V and J are TRBV6-1 and TRBJ1-1, with a weak D call TRBD1 (6 bases). The germline CDR1 and CDR2 sequences are MNHNS and SASEGT. V was shortened by 8 bases and J by 6 bases, with 19 bases between the two germline ends. There are 14 residues in the CDR3. CDR3 residues: CASFTGGGWSEAFF. The CDR3 coding sequence is TGTGCCAGCTTCACGGGAGGGGGGTGGTCTGAAGCTTTCTTT.

In this sample, this clonotype turned up many times. The genes are TRBV5-1 and TRBJ1-1; a possible D gene is TRBD1 (6 bases). CDR1 is SGHRS, CDR2 YFSETQ, per germline. The CDR3 length is 16 residues. V lost 4 bases, J lost 0 bases, and 16 bases lay in between. Here the CDR3 reads CASSLTGQIMNTEAFF. The CDR3 nucleotides are TGCGCCAGCAGCCTGACCGGACAGATCATGAACACTGAAGCTTTCTTT.

V usage is TRBV20-1 and J usage is TRBJ2-1; no firm D call. CDR1 and CDR2 from the germline V gene are DFQATT and SNEGSKA (reference sequence). The ends were cut back, 5 bases at V and 8 bases at J, with 13 bases in the middle. The CDR3 contains 12 residues. This chain's CDR3 is CSALRYRDEQFF. CDR3 DNA: TGCAGTGCTCTCCGCTATAGAGATGAGCAGTTCTTC.

This clonotype was detected many times. The genes are TRBV19 and TRBJ1-5; D remains ambiguous. The germline V gene encodes CDR1 LNHDA and CDR2 SQIVND (reference sequence). The V end was cut by 0 bases, the J end by 4 bases, with 10 bases between. The CDR3 consists of 15 residues. The CDR3 coding sequence is TGTGCCAGTAGTATAGATCTGAGCAAGAATCAGCCCCAGCATTTT. Protein product: CASSIDLSKNQPQHF.

Only one count was recorded for this clonotype. A read error may account for a junction end that differs from germline. The V gene is TRBV11-2, the J gene TRBJ2-7; 9 bases agree with TRBD1. The CDR3 sequence is 13 residues long. Germline V gene sequence: CDR1 SGHAT, CDR2 FQNNGV. CDR3: CASSLTGTGKVHF. CDR3 coding DNA: TGTGCCAGCAGCTTAACCGGGACAGGGAAGGTACACTTC.

The rearrangement links TRBV20-1 to TRBJ2-5; 8 nucleotides match TRBD2. The length of the CDR3 is 13 residues. Germline values: CDR1 DFQATT, CDR2 SNEGSKA (reference sequence). The junction had 5 bases not matched to a gene; V was cut back by 3 bases and J by 5 bases. The CDR3 loop is CSASGRGLETQYF. In DNA form, the CDR3 reads TGCAGTGCTAGCGGGAGGGGTTTGGAGACCCAGTACTTC.

This clonotype was counted at least ten times. This sequence joins TRBV27 and TRBJ2-3, with 9 bases aligning to TRBD2. V trimming: 1 base; J trimming: 3 bases; junction bases outside the gene matches: 11. This CDR3 has 18 residues. The germline V gene has CDR1 MNHEY and CDR2 SMNVEV (reference sequence). As DNA, the CDR3 is TGTGCCAGCAGTTTATGGCCACCGGGACTAGCCTCGACAGATACGCAGTATTTT. This gives the protein CASSLWPPGLASTDTQYF.